Here is one T cell receptor beta chain with its context. Germline assignment: CDR1 MNHEY and CDR2 SVGAGI. After removal of 5 bases from V and 6 bases from J, the junction contained 10 bases not matched to a gene. The CDR3 runs to 15 residues. This entry belongs to a study of technical replicates of blood from several donors. The table came from immunoSEQ multiplex PCR; TCRdb's copy has only in-frame clones and leaves some out. The data contain 75,000 to 100,000 clones, about 94% of them singletons. Input material: T cells isolated from PBMCs. This clonotype originated in a human donor in good health. V gene TRBV6-5 combines with J gene TRBJ2-7; 10 bases line up with TRBD1. In DNA form, the CDR3 reads TGTGCCAGCAGTGCGCCGGGACAGGGGTGGTCCGAGCAGTACTTC. Amino acid sequence: CASSAPGQGWSEQYF.